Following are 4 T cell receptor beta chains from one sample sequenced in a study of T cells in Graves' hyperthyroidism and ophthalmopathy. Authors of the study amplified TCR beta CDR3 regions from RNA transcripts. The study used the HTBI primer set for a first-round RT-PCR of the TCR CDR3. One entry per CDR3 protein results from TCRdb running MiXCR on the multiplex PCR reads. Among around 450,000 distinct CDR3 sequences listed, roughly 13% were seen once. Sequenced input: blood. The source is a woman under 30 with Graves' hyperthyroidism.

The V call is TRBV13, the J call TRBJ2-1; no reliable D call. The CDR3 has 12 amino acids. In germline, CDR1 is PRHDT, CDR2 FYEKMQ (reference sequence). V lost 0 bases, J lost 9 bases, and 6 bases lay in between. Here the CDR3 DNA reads TGTGCCAGCAGCTTAGGAGGTCCTGAGCAGTTCTTC. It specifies CASSLGGPEQFF.

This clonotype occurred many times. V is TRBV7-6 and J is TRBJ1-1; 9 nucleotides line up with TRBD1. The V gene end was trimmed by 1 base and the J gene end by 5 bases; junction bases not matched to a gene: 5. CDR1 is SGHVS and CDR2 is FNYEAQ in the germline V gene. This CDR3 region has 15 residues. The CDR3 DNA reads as TGTGCCAGCAGCTTAGAGGACAGGGGATGGACTGAAGCTTTCTTT. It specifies CASSLEDRGWTEAFF.

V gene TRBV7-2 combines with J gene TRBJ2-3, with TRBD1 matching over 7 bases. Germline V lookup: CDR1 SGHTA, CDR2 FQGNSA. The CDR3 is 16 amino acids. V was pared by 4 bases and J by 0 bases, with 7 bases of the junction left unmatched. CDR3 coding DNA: TGTGCCAGCAGCTACGACAGGGCACCCAGCACAGATACGCAGTATTTT. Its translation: CASSYDRAPSTDTQYF.

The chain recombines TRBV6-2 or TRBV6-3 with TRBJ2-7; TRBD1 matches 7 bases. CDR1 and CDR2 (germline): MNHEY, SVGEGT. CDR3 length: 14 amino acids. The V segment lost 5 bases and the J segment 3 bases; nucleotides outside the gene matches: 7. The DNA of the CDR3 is TGTGCCAGCAGTCCGCGACAGGGATTCTACGAGCAGTACTTC. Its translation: CASSPRQGFYEQYF.